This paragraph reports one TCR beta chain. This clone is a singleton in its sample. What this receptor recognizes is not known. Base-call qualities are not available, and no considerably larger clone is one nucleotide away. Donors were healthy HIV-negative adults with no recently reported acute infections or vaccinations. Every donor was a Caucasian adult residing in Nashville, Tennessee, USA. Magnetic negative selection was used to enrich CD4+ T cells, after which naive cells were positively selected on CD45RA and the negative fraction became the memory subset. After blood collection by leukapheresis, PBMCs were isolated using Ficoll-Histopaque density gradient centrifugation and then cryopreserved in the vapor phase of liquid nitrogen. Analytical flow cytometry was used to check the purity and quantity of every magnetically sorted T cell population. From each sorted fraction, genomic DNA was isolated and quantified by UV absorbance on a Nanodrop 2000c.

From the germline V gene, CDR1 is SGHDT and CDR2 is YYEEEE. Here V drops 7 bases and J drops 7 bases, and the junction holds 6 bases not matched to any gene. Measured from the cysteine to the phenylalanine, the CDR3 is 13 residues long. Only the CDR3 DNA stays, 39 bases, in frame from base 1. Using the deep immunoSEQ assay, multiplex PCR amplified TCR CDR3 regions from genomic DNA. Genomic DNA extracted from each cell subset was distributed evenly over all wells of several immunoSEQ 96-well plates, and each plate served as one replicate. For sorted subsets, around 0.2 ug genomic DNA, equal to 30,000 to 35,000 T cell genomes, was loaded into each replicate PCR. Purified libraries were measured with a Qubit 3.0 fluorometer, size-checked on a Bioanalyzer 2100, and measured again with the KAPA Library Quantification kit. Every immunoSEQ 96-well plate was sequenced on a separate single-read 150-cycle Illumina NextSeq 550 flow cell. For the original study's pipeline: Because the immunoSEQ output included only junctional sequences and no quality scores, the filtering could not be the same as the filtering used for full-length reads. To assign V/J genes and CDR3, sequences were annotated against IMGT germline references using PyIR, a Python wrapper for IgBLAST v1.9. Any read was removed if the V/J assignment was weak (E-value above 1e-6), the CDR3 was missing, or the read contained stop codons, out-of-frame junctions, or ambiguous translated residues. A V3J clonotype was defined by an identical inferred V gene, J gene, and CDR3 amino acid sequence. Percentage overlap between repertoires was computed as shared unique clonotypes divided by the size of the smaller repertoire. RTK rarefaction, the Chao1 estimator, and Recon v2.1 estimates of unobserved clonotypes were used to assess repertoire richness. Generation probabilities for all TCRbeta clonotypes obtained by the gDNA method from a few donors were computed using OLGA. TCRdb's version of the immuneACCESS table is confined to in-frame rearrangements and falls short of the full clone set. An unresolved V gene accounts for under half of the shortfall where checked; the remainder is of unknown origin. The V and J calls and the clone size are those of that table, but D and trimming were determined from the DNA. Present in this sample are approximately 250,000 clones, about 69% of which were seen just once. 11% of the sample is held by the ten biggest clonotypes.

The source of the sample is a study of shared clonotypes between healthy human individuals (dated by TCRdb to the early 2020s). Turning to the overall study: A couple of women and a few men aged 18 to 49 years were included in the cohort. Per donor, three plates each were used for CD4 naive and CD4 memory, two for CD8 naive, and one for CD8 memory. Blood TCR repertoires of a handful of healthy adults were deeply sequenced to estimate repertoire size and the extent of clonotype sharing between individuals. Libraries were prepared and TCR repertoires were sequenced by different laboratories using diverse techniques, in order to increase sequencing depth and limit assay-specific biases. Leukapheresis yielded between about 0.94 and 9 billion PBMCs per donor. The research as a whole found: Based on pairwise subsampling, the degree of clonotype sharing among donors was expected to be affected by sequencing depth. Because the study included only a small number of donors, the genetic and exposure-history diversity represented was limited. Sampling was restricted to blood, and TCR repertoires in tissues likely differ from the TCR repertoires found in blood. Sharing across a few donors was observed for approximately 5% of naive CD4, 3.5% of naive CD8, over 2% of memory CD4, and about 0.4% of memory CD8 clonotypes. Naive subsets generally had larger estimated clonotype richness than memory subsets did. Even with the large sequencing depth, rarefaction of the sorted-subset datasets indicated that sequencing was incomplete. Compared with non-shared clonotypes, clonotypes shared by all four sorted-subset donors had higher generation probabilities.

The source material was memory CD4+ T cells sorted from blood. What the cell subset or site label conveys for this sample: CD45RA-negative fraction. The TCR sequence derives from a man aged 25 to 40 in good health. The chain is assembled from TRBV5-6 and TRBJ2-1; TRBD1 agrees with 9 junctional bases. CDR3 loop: CASEGTGRNEQFF. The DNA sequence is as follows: TGTGCCAGCGAAGGGACAGGGAGGAATGAGCAGTTCTTC.